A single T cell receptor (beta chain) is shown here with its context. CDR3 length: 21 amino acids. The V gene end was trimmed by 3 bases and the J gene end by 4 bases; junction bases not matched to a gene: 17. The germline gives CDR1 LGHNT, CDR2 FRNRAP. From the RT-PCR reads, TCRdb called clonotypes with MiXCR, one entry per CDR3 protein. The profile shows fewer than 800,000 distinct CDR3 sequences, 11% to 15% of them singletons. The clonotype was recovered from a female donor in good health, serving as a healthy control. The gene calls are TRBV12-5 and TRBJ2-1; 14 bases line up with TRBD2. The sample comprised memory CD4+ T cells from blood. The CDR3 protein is CASGFRGLPGLAGDQYNEQFF. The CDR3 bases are TGTGCTAGTGGTTTCCGGGGGTTACCGGGACTAGCGGGAGATCAATACAATGAGCAGTTCTTC.